This entry lists 30 T cell receptor beta chains sequenced from one sample in a study of human T cells and chemical hapten exposure. Via MiXCR, TCRdb re-called the RACE reads, giving one row per CDR3 protein. The repertoire consists of 350,000 to 450,000 distinct CDR3 sequences, with approximately 5.1% occurring once and the leading ten covering just over 2.5%. Time point here: pre-sensitization, week 0. The sample's treatment: therapeutic diphenylcyclopropenone sensitization with weekly scalp DPC. This material consisted of whole blood, taken in connection with sensitization to the hapten diphenylcyclopropenone (DPC). The receptors derive from a woman between 50 and 59 years old with alopecia areata. Some clones in this sample may be carry-over from other donors' samples.

In this sample, this clonotype turned up many times. This chain joins TRBV6-5 and TRBJ2-2; 13 bases agree with TRBD2. Per germline, CDR1 MNHEY and CDR2 SVGAGI. Trimming removed 6 bases from V and 0 bases from J; junction bases left unmatched: 4. The CDR3 covers 17 residues. In DNA form, the CDR3 reads TGTGCCAGCAGCTTGACTAGCGGGGGGCCGAACACCGGGGAGCTGTTTTTT. As protein: CASSLTSGGPNTGELFF.

The chain uses TRBV7-6 and TRBJ2-1; D possibly corresponds to TRBD1 (5 bases). The CDR3 has 16 residues. V was trimmed by 5 bases and J by 0 bases, leaving 14 bases between them. Looked up from germline, CDR1 is SGHVS and CDR2 is FNYEAQ. CDR3 bases: TGTGCCAGCAGCGAAAGATACAGGAGCTCCTACAATGAGCAGTTCTTC. Residues: CASSERYRSSYNEQFF.

The rearrangement uses TRBV6-5 and TRBJ1-2; D is unclear. The germline V gene encodes CDR1 MNHEY and CDR2 SVGAGI. This CDR3 spans 12 amino acids. V was shortened by 8 bases and J by 2 bases, with 9 bases between the two germline ends. CDR3 loop: CASRGLNYGYTF. As DNA, the CDR3 is TGTGCCAGCCGTGGCCTCAACTATGGCTACACCTTC.

This sequence joins TRBV7-8 and TRBJ2-1; 11 nucleotides match TRBD2. The length of the CDR3 is 16 residues. The germline CDR1 and CDR2 sequences are SGHVS and FQNEAQ. V was clipped by 5 bases and J by 7 bases; unmatched bases: 10. CDR3 residues: CASSPEGLAALNEQFF. Written as DNA, the CDR3 is TGTGCCAGCAGCCCGGAGGGACTAGCGGCCCTAAATGAGCAGTTCTTC.

The sample holds a few counts of this clonotype. The V gene is TRBV29-1, the J gene TRBJ2-2; perhaps TRBD2 as D (5 bases). This CDR3 contains 14 residues. Germline V gene lookup returns CDR1 SQVTM and CDR2 ANQGSEA. V was shortened by 4 bases and J by 0 bases, with 9 bases between the two germline ends. The CDR3 loop reads CSVGLASNTGELFF. The DNA for the CDR3 is TGCAGCGTTGGTCTAGCCTCGAACACCGGGGAGCTGTTTTTT.

This clonotype was seen many times. The V gene is TRBV20-1, the J gene TRBJ1-1; the D is unclear. Germline assignment: CDR1 DFQATT and CDR2 SNEGSKA (reference sequence). Trimming left V 1 base short and J 8 bases short, with 8 bases between. The CDR3 is made up of 11 amino acids. CDR3 amino acids: CSARGPDEAFF. The CDR3 DNA is TGCAGTGCTAGAGGCCCTGACGAAGCTTTCTTT.

This clonotype has only a few counts. The V gene is TRBV10-3, the J gene TRBJ2-7; TRBD1 might be the D (6 bases). V was shortened by 10 bases and J by 0 bases, with 16 bases between the two germline ends. CDR3 length: 14 residues. CDR1 and CDR2 from the germline V gene are ENHRY and SYGVKD. The CDR3 reads CATIGGLLSYEQYF. CDR3 sequence (DNA): TGTGCCACGATTGGGGGCCTCCTCTCCTACGAGCAGTACTTC.

Notes on this clonotype: This sequence may be a read error, since a much larger clone differs from it by one base. The chain recombines TRBV27 with TRBJ1-2; 9 bases are a match to TRBD1. Germline CDR1 reads MNHEY; CDR2 reads SMNVEV (reference sequence). The J segment lost 2 bases and the V segment lost 6 bases, leaving 1 base of the junction unmatched. This CDR3 region has 13 residues. The CDR3 loop reads CASRTGGNYGYTF. The CDR3 DNA reads as TGTGCCAGCAGGACAGGGGGGAACTATGGCTACACCTTC.

The table lists this clonotype with many counts. CDR3 amino acids: CASSPGTSGRLETQYF. CDR3 coding DNA: TGCGCCAGCAGCCCTGGGACTAGCGGGCGGTTGGAGACCCAGTACTTC. This chain connects TRBV5-1 to TRBJ2-5, with 12 bases identical to TRBD2. The CDR3 contains 16 residues. After removal of 4 bases from V and 5 bases from J, the junction contained 9 bases not matched to a gene. Germline assignment: CDR1 SGHRS and CDR2 YFSETQ.

This clonotype has only a few counts. V gene TRBV12-3 or TRBV12-4 combines with J gene TRBJ1-1; D not resolved. CDR3 size: 15 residues. The V end lost 7 bases, the J end lost 5 bases, and 20 bases lay between the germline ends. The CDR3 spells CASIVSTGRRTEAFF. The DNA for the CDR3 is TGTGCCAGCATCGTATCCACGGGGAGAAGGACTGAAGCTTTCTTT.

This clonotype has more than one count but fewer than ten. The rearrangement joins TRBV7-6 to TRBJ1-6; 8 positions match TRBD1. The ends lost 5 bases at V and 6 bases at J; junction bases unmatched: 6. The CDR3 contains 15 residues. Germline V lookup: CDR1 SGHVS, CDR2 FNYEAQ. The CDR3 nucleotides read TGTGCCAGCAGCCGAGACAGGGGCCTTAATTCACCCCTCCACTTT. It is translated as CASSRDRGLNSPLHF. Full variable domain (missing parts from reference TRBV7-6 and TRBJ1-6): GAGVSQSPRYKVTKRGQDVALRCDPISGHVSLYWYRQALGQGPEFLTYFNYEAQQDKSGLPNDRFSAERPEGSISTLTIQRTEQRDSAMYRCASSRDRGLNSPLHFGNGTRLTVT.

In this sample, this clonotype turned up many times. The chain employs TRBV7-2 and TRBJ2-5, with D maybe TRBD1 (6 bases). The CDR3 spans 15 residues. V lost 1 base, J lost 5 bases, and 14 bases lay in between. From germline, CDR1 is SGHTA and CDR2 FQGNSA. The CDR3 spells CASSLVARGGETQYF. CDR3 bases: TGTGCCAGCAGCTTAGTTGCCAGGGGCGGGGAGACCCAGTACTTC.

This clonotype was seen more than once but under ten times. The chain carries TRBV30 and TRBJ2-3; D might be TRBD1 or TRBD2, each matching 5 bases. Trimming stripped 1 base from V and 6 bases from J, with 14 bases between. There are 14 residues in the CDR3. CDR1 and CDR2 (germline): GTSNPN, SVGIG (reference sequence). The CDR3 is CAWSGVIWGDTQYF. The CDR3, as DNA: TGTGCCTGGAGTGGGGTCATCTGGGGGGATACGCAGTATTTT.

This clonotype was counted at least ten times. The chain employs TRBV7-2 and TRBJ2-2; TRBD1 aligns across 10 bases. The germline gives CDR1 SGHTA, CDR2 FQGNSA. After removal of 5 bases from V and 5 bases from J, the junction contained 8 bases not matched to a gene. There are 16 residues in the CDR3. As DNA, the CDR3 is TGTGCCAGCAGCCCGCGACAGGGGGCAGGGACCGGGGAGCTGTTTTTT. This encodes CASSPRQGAGTGELFF.

The table lists this clonotype with many counts. The chain joins TRBV13 to TRBJ2-3; TRBD1 agrees at 9 bases. CDR3 length: 13 amino acids. V lost 6 bases, J lost 14 bases, and 12 bases stayed unmatched. Germline V lookup: CDR1 PRHDT, CDR2 FYEKMQ (reference sequence). CDR3 coding DNA: TGTGCCAGCAGGCCTTCAACAGGGACAGGGTGGTATTTT. Its translation is CASRPSTGTGWYF.

This clonotype was detected many times. The gene calls are TRBV6-2 or TRBV6-3 and TRBJ2-7; no reliable D call. Per the germline V gene, CDR1 is MNHEY and CDR2 is SVGEGT. The V end was cut by 2 bases, the J end by 7 bases, with 12 bases between. The CDR3 sequence is 13 residues long. The CDR3 sequence is CASSYGHPWEQYF. The CDR3 DNA reads as TGTGCCAGCAGTTACGGCCACCCTTGGGAGCAGTACTTC.

At least ten counts were recorded for this clonotype. This chain joins TRBV18 and TRBJ2-3; 10 positions agree with TRBD1. J gave up 2 bases and V 6 bases, and 8 bases lay outside the gene matches. This CDR3 is 16 amino acids long. Per germline, CDR1 KGHSH and CDR2 LQKENI. CDR3 nucleotides: TGTGCCAGCTCGGCCAGGACAGGGGGGTCCACAGATACGCAGTATTTT. The encoded protein is CASSARTGGSTDTQYF.

The chain has TRBV29-1 and TRBJ1-3; D ambiguous. With 1 base removed from V and 2 bases from J, the gap between germline ends came to 3 bases. Germline CDR1 is SQVTM and CDR2 is ANQGSEA. The CDR3 contains 12 residues. CDR3 amino acids: CSVEGPGNTIYF. CDR3 in DNA: TGCAGCGTTGAAGGGCCTGGAAACACCATATATTTT.

This clonotype has just a few counts. The chain uses TRBV14 and TRBJ2-3; D ambiguous. V was cut by 1 base and J by 3 bases, with 5 bases left in between. Looked up from germline, CDR1 is SGHDN and CDR2 is FVKESK. This CDR3 has 13 amino acids. The CDR3 region is CASSQVGTDTQYF. Written as DNA, the CDR3 is TGTGCCAGCAGCCAAGTCGGGACAGATACGCAGTATTTT.

This clonotype was detected ten times or more. The J gene is TRBJ2-1, the V gene TRBV29-1; weak D call: TRBD2 (5 bases). V lost 3 bases, J lost 5 bases, and 8 bases lay in between. The CDR3 contains 12 residues. Germline loops: CDR1 SQVTM, CDR2 ANQGSEA. In DNA form, the CDR3 reads TGCAGCGTTGATTGGAGGAACAATGAGCAGTTCTTC. Translation gives CSVDWRNNEQFF.

The CDR3 DNA sequence: TGCAGTGCGCTACAGGGGGCATTGAATTCACCCCTCCACTTT. Protein sequence: CSALQGALNSPLHF. The rearrangement links TRBV20-1 to TRBJ1-6, with 9 positions matching TRBD1. Germline CDR1 and CDR2: DFQATT and SNEGSKA (reference sequence). With V trimmed by 6 bases and J by 7 bases, 7 bases remained unmatched. This CDR3 comprises 14 residues.

This clonotype was seen at least ten times. This chain uses TRBV29-1 with TRBJ1-2, with D perhaps TRBD1 (6 bases). The germline gives CDR1 SQVTM, CDR2 ANQGSEA. This CDR3 has 12 residues. V was pared by 4 bases and J by 8 bases, with 14 bases between. The CDR3 coding sequence is TGCAGCGTTGCGCACAGGGAGAGAGGCTACACCTTC. Its protein product is CSVAHRERGYTF.

The genes are TRBV7-2 and TRBJ2-7; possibly TRBD2 for D (5 bases). V shed 1 base and J shed 2 bases, with 15 bases lying between them. Germline CDR1 is SGHTA and CDR2 is FQGNSA. This CDR3 region has 16 residues. The CDR3 nucleotides are TGTGCCAGCAGCTTAGGCGGCGGGTCTACAGCCTACGAGCAGTACTTC. This translates into CASSLGGGSTAYEQYF.

This clonotype was counted many times. V and J are TRBV20-1 and TRBJ1-4, with a tentative D call TRBD1 (6 bases). CDR1 is DFQATT, CDR2 SNEGSKA, per germline (reference sequence). With 1 base removed from V and 8 bases from J, the gap between germline ends came to 17 bases. There are 15 residues in the CDR3. CDR3 amino acids: CSARGSSRGDEKLFF. The CDR3 nucleotides read TGCAGTGCTAGAGGAAGTTCTAGGGGGGACGAAAAACTGTTTTTT.

This clonotype appeared many times. The rearrangement links TRBV6-5 to TRBJ2-2, with 7 nucleotides matching TRBD1. This CDR3 contains 15 residues. Germline CDR1 MNHEY, CDR2 SVGAGI. V gave up 2 bases and J gave up 6 bases; unmatched junction bases: 6. This CDR3 reads CASSYLTGRAGELFF. CDR3 coding DNA: TGTGCCAGCAGTTACCTGACAGGGCGGGCCGGGGAGCTGTTTTTT.

This clonotype was recorded a few times. This rearrangement joins TRBV5-1 to TRBJ1-5; a possible D gene is TRBD1 (6 bases). Trimming shortened V by 1 base and J by 0 bases, and 17 bases separated the two germline ends. Germline V gene data show CDR1 as SGHRS and CDR2 as YFSETQ. CDR3 size: 18 residues. CDR3 loop: CASSLRARTEYSNQPQHF. CDR3 nucleotides: TGCGCCAGCAGCTTGAGGGCTCGGACAGAATATAGCAATCAGCCCCAGCATTTT.

V and J are TRBV12-3 or TRBV12-4 and TRBJ1-6, with D possibly matching TRBD1 (6 bases). The CDR3 runs 14 residues. V lost 3 bases and J lost 9, with 12 bases in between. CDR3 DNA sequence: TGTGCCAGCAGTTTTTGGGACATAGGTTCACCCCTCCACTTT. This translates into CASSFWDIGSPLHF.

A few counts support this clonotype. The CDR3 bases are TGCAGTGCTAGAGAGTTGCCAGGGCCAACCTACGAGCAGTACTTC. Translated: CSARELPGPTYEQYF. The V gene is TRBV20-1, the J gene TRBJ2-7; maybe TRBD1 (5 bases). This CDR3 is built from 15 residues. Germline loops: CDR1 DFQATT, CDR2 SNEGSKA (reference sequence). V lost 0 bases to trimming and J lost 2 bases, with 14 bases between them.

This clonotype was counted a few times. CDR3 in amino acids: CSAPDGFTANTEAFF. DNA for the CDR3: TGCAGTGCTCCCGACGGATTTACTGCGAACACTGAAGCTTTCTTT. V usage is TRBV20-1 and J usage is TRBJ1-1, with D unclear. The CDR3 has 15 residues. The germline V gene has CDR1 DFQATT and CDR2 SNEGSKA (reference sequence). The germline V and J ends were trimmed by 5 bases and 1 base, with 17 bases remaining between them.

About this clonotype: A much bigger clone sits one base away, suggesting this may be a read error. This chain joins TRBV2 and TRBJ2-7; D gene unclear. V was pared by 3 bases and J by 6 bases, with 12 bases between. The CDR3 is 13 residues long. Germline loops: CDR1 SNHLY, CDR2 FYNNEI. The CDR3 DNA reads TGTGCCAGCAGTGATGGCTGGGGTCGCGAGCAGTACTTC. Translation gives CASSDGWGREQYF.